This T cell receptor beta chain was profiled in a study of blood T cell repertoires in COVID-19. Overall study context: T cells, B-cell-depleted T cells, or PBMCs provided the cDNA or gDNA that served as material.

The CDR3 runs 15 residues. V gave up 2 bases and J gave up 7 bases; unmatched junction bases: 4. The germline V gene has CDR1 SEHNR and CDR2 FQNEAQ (reference sequence). Authors' analysis steps: Estimation of nucleated cell counts relied on the amplification of reference gene primers. The data were produced by immunoSEQ multiplex PCR, yet TCRdb's version contains in-frame clones alone and is incomplete. That table supplies the V and J calls and clone size; D and trimming were determined from the DNA. The data show 150,000 or so clones, with roughly 80% seen just once and around 5.3% held by the top ten.

The clonotype was recovered from a middle-aged woman with acute COVID-19. Material: PBMCs or T cells enriched from blood (not recorded which). The chain joins TRBV7-9 to TRBJ2-1, with TRBD2 identical over 11 bases. CDR3 nucleotides: TGTGCCAGCAGCTTATTTTCTAGCGGGAGGAATGAGCAGTTCTTC. Residues: CASSLFSSGRNEQFF. Full variable domain (missing parts from reference TRBV7-9 and TRBJ2-1): DTGVSQNPRHKITKRGQNVTFRCDPISEHNRLYWYRQTLGQGPEFLTYFQNEAQLEKSRLLSDRFSAERPKGSFSTLEIQRTEQGDSAMYLCASSLFSSGRNEQFFGPGTRLTVL.